This T cell receptor (beta chain) appears in the sequencing data of a study of cytomegalovirus exposure and HLA in healthy donors. Some clones are missing from TCRdb's copy, which holds only in-frame ones; the method was immunoSEQ multiplex PCR. The data show around 160,000 clones, roughly 84% seen once. The germline gives CDR1 SEHNR, CDR2 FQNEAQ (reference sequence). V was pared by 6 bases and J by 0 bases, with 12 bases between. The CDR3 loop spans 14 amino acids. The chain is built from TRBV7-9 and TRBJ2-7, with unresolved D. The sequence derives from a man aged 25 to 40 in good health and CMV-seropositive. The sequencing sample was made of PBMCs. CDR3: CASSWSVSSYEQYF. The CDR3 DNA reads as TGTGCCAGCAGTTGGTCGGTGAGCTCCTACGAGCAGTACTTC.